One and the same sample provided the 14 T cell receptor beta chains below, sequenced in a study of T cell responses to AZD1222 COVID-19 vaccine. The protocol was immunoSEQ multiplex PCR, while the TCRdb copy is restricted to in-frame clones and leaves out a portion. The table has about 190,000 clones, approximately 90% seen once. The material sequenced was peripheral blood, taken on day 0 of AZD1222 vaccination. These receptor sequences come from an adult in good health.

This clone showed up just a few times. The CDR3 loop is CASSVALAHYGYTF. The CDR3 DNA sequence: TGTGCCAGCAGCGTAGCGTTGGCCCACTATGGCTACACCTTC. The chain joins TRBV9 to TRBJ1-2; D unresolved. This CDR3 is 14 amino acids long. The germline V gene has CDR1 SGDLS and CDR2 YYNGEE. V was pared by 0 bases and J by 3 bases, with 9 bases between.

This clone was counted once. CDR3 region: CASSLYRGETQYF. The CDR3 DNA is TGTGCCAGCAGCTTATATCGGGGAGAGACCCAGTACTTC. This sequence joins TRBV7-9 and TRBJ2-5, with D perhaps matching TRBD2 (5 bases). CDR3 length: 13 residues. The germline V gene encodes CDR1 SEHNR and CDR2 FQNEAQ (reference sequence). Trimming removed 2 bases from V and 4 bases from J, with 8 bases in between.

The genes are TRBV27 and TRBJ2-7, with TRBD2 as a possible D gene (5 bases). From germline, CDR1 is MNHEY and CDR2 SMNVEV (reference sequence). The V gene lost 4 bases and the J gene lost 3 bases, with 13 bases spanning the gap. This CDR3 has 14 residues. The chain's CDR3 is CASSSTGLYYEQYF. The CDR3 DNA reads as TGTGCCAGCAGTTCCACTGGACTCTACTACGAGCAGTACTTC.

This clone was counted a single time. Other DNA sequences in the same sample also yield this CDR3. The CDR3 loop reads CASSLVGTGELFF. For the CDR3, the DNA is TGCGCCAGCAGCTTGGTAGGGACCGGGGAGCTGTTTTTT. The chain uses TRBV5-1 and TRBJ2-2; D remains unclear. Germline CDR1 reads SGHRS; CDR2 reads YFSETQ. This CDR3 contains 13 residues. V gave up 0 bases and J gave up 5 bases, with 5 bases separating them.

This clone was counted a single time. The chain couples TRBV10-3 to TRBJ2-2; 16 bases are a match to TRBD2. Germline lookup yields CDR1 ENHRY and CDR2 SYGVKD. With 6 bases clipped from V and 6 bases from J, the junction kept 10 bases outside the gene matches. This CDR3 region has 18 residues. CDR3: CAISETGTSGRVAGELFF. The CDR3 region has the DNA TGTGCCATCAGCGAGACCGGGACTAGCGGGAGGGTTGCCGGGGAGCTGTTTTTT.

In this sample, this clone turned up once. The gene calls are TRBV10-3 and TRBJ1-6; 7 nucleotides agree with TRBD1. CDR1 and CDR2 (germline): ENHRY, SYGVKD. The CDR3 loop spans 15 amino acids. The junction had 11 bases not matched to a gene; V was cut back by 7 bases and J by 8 bases. The DNA of the CDR3 is TGTGCCATCACGAGGCGCGGGCAGGGGGATTCACCCCTCCACTTT. It specifies CAITRRGQGDSPLHF.

CDR3 loop: CASSWSYRDRGRNTEAFF. The CDR3 region has the DNA TGTGCCAGCAGTTGGAGTTACCGGGACAGGGGGCGAAACACTGAAGCTTTCTTT. The chain recombines TRBV11-2 with TRBJ1-1, with TRBD1 matching 12 bases. J gave up 2 bases and V 6 bases, and 13 bases lay outside the gene matches. CDR1 and CDR2 (germline): SGHAT, FQNNGV. The CDR3 is 18 residues long.

The J gene is TRBJ1-1, the V gene TRBV12-3 or TRBV12-4, with TRBD1 identical over 7 bases. The CDR3 totals 13 residues. Trimming cost V 5 bases and J 1 base; bases outside gene matches: 1. The chain's CDR3 is CASSRDRNTEAFF. The CDR3 region has the DNA TGTGCCAGCAGTCGGGACAGGAACACTGAAGCTTTCTTT.

The chain uses TRBV7-9 and TRBJ2-5; perhaps TRBD2 as D (6 bases). The CDR3 is 15 amino acids. CDR1 and CDR2 (germline): SEHNR, FQNEAQ (reference sequence). V was shortened by 1 base and J by 7 bases, with 16 bases between the two germline ends. The CDR3 DNA reads as TGTGCCAGCAGCTTAGAGGCCGGGAGTCGTGGGACCCAGTACTTC. Protein: CASSLEAGSRGTQYF.

V gene TRBV5-5 combines with J gene TRBJ2-3; 8 bases are a match to TRBD1. Per the germline V gene, CDR1 is SGHKS and CDR2 is YYEKEE (reference sequence). This CDR3 has 19 amino acids. Losses at the gene ends were 2 bases for V and 0 bases for J; bases not matched to a gene: 14. The CDR3 here is CASSFRDRSFSSSTDTQYF. For the CDR3, the DNA is TGTGCCAGCAGCTTTAGGGACAGGTCTTTTTCCTCTAGCACAGATACGCAGTATTTT.

The chain links TRBV2 to TRBJ1-3; D gene ambiguous. The CDR3 contains 13 residues. V was cut by 2 bases and J by 3 bases, with 5 bases left in between. CDR1 and CDR2 (germline): SNHLY, FYNNEI. The CDR3 nucleotides are TGTGCCAGCAGTGAACAGAATGGAAACACCATATATTTT. Translation gives CASSEQNGNTIYF.

The chain uses TRBV5-4 and TRBJ1-1; TRBD1 matches 8 bases. Germline V gene data show CDR1 as SGHNT and CDR2 as YYREEE (reference sequence). V lost 4 bases and J lost 1; bases outside the gene matches: 6. This CDR3 comprises 15 residues. CDR3 in amino acids: CASSQGQEKNTEAFF. The CDR3 DNA is TGTGCCAGCAGCCAGGGACAGGAGAAGAACACTGAAGCTTTCTTT.

V and J are TRBV15 and TRBJ2-3; 9 nucleotides line up with TRBD2. The germline V gene encodes CDR1 LNHNV and CDR2 YYDKDF (reference sequence). The CDR3 has 16 residues. After removal of 3 bases from V and 2 bases from J, the junction contained 6 bases not matched to a gene. The CDR3 nucleotides are TGTGCCACCAGCAGTTCCCTAGCGGGGCTCACAGATACGCAGTATTTT. As protein: CATSSSLAGLTDTQYF.

In this sample, this clone turned up once. The rearrangement links TRBV10-3 to TRBJ2-3, with D maybe TRBD2 (5 bases). This CDR3 contains 15 residues. Between the trimmed V and J ends, which lost 4 bases and 2 bases, there was a span of 13 bases. CDR1 and CDR2 from the germline V gene are ENHRY and SYGVKD. The CDR3 DNA follows: TGTGCCATCAGTGGAGGTTTTGGACTCACAGATACGCAGTATTTT. It translates to CAISGGFGLTDTQYF.